Listed below are T cell receptor beta chains from one sample, sequenced in a study of type 1 regulatory T cells. TCRdb re-derived calls from the reads in MiXCR, one entry per CDR3 protein. The sample lists tens of thousands of distinct CDR3 sequences, 20% occurring once. Which antigens these TCRs recognize remains unknown. The specimen was cultured type 1 regulatory T (Tr1) cells, either the whole culture or a sorted fraction (not recorded which). These receptors were collected from a human donor in good health. The CDR3 runs from the conserved cysteine through the conserved F or W. The D gene is left open where the match is weak. Some rows mark clone size as missing; the rest say once, few, many or name a class of expanded clone.

j_call: TRBJ2-1
clone_size: -
d_call: TRBD1
v_call: TRBV7-2
cdr3_nt: TGTGCCAGCAGCTCAAACAGGGGCGTGCCAGGGACGGGACCGTTCTACAATGAGCAGTTCTTC
cdr3_aa: CASSSNRGVPGTGPFYNEQFF

j_call: TRBJ2-1
clone_size: -
d_call: -
v_call: TRBV5-1
cdr3_nt: TGCGCCAGCAGCTTGTTGGGGGACTCTCACTACGTCTTC
cdr3_aa: CASSLLGDSHYVF

j_call: TRBJ2-3
clone_size: few
d_call: -
v_call: TRBV5-1
cdr3_nt: TGCGCCAGCAGCTTGTCGGGTGTAGATACGCAGTATTTT
cdr3_aa: CASSLSGVDTQYF

j_call: TRBJ1-2
clone_size: few
d_call: -
v_call: TRBV18
cdr3_nt: TGTGCCAGCTCACCCAGCTCGAACAGGGCCGGCTACACCTTC
cdr3_aa: CASSPSSNRAGYTF

j_call: TRBJ1-6
clone_size: -
d_call: -
v_call: TRBV2
cdr3_nt: TGTGCCAGCACGGGGGGCCCCTCCTATAATTCACCCCTCCACTTT
cdr3_aa: CASTGGPSYNSPLHF

j_call: TRBJ2-4
clone_size: -
d_call: -
v_call: TRBV5-1
cdr3_nt: TGCGCCAGCAGCTTGGGACAGGCGTACATTCAGTACTTC
cdr3_aa: CASSLGQAYIQYF

j_call: TRBJ1-4
clone_size: few
d_call: -
v_call: TRBV12-3/TRBV12-4
cdr3_nt: TGTGCCACACAGGGACCGTCGAATGAAAAACTGTTTTTT
cdr3_aa: CATQGPSNEKLFF

j_call: TRBJ2-1
clone_size: -
d_call: TRBD1
v_call: TRBV12-3/TRBV12-4
cdr3_nt: TGTGCCAGCAGACTCAGAGGGGGGCACGGACAGGGGATCGGCAATGAGCAGTTCTTC
cdr3_aa: CASRLRGGHGQGIGNEQFF

j_call: TRBJ2-7
clone_size: few
d_call: TRBD1
v_call: TRBV15
cdr3_nt: TGTGCCACCAGCGAAGACAGGGCACGAGAGCAGTACTTC
cdr3_aa: CATSEDRAREQYF

j_call: TRBJ2-7
clone_size: -
d_call: TRBD2
v_call: TRBV28
cdr3_nt: TGTGCCAGCAGTGTCAGCGGGAGCTCCTTCTACGAGCAGTACTTC
cdr3_aa: CASSVSGSSFYEQYF

j_call: TRBJ2-2
clone_size: -
d_call: -
v_call: TRBV7-8
cdr3_nt: TGTGCCAGCAGCCTAAACAGCTTAACCGGGGAGCTGTTTTTT
cdr3_aa: CASSLNSLTGELFF

j_call: TRBJ2-7
clone_size: once
d_call: TRBD2
v_call: TRBV20-1
cdr3_nt: TGCAGTGCTGGGGGACTAACGGGAGCCTACGAGCAGTACTTC
cdr3_aa: CSAGGLTGAYEQYF

j_call: TRBJ1-2
clone_size: -
d_call: -
v_call: TRBV12-3/TRBV12-4
cdr3_nt: TGTGCCAGCAGTTTAGCGGAGTATGGCTACACCTTC
cdr3_aa: CASSLAEYGYTF

j_call: TRBJ2-3
clone_size: many
d_call: TRBD2
v_call: TRBV12-3/TRBV12-4
cdr3_nt: TGTGCCAGCAGCCTTTGGGGGACTAGCGGGCGCACAGATACGCAGTATTTT
cdr3_aa: CASSLWGTSGRTDTQYF

j_call: TRBJ2-1
clone_size: many
d_call: TRBD2
v_call: TRBV20-1
cdr3_nt: TGCACACTAGCGGGAGAAGCGGATGAGCAGTTCTTC
cdr3_aa: CTLAGEADEQFF

j_call: TRBJ2-2
clone_size: -
d_call: -
v_call: TRBV7-9
cdr3_nt: TGTGCCAGCAGCTTAGAATCCGGGGAGCTGTTTTTT
cdr3_aa: CASSLESGELFF

j_call: TRBJ1-4
clone_size: many
d_call: TRBD1
v_call: TRBV15
cdr3_nt: TGTGCCACCAGCAGGGATACAGGGGCGGGTAATGAAAAACTGTTTTTT
cdr3_aa: CATSRDTGAGNEKLFF

j_call: TRBJ2-1
clone_size: -
d_call: TRBD2
v_call: TRBV18
cdr3_nt: TGTGCCAGCTTAATAGCGGGAGGGAACTACAATGAGCAGTTCTTC
cdr3_aa: CASLIAGGNYNEQFF

j_call: TRBJ2-7
clone_size: -
d_call: -
v_call: TRBV12-3/TRBV12-4
cdr3_nt: TGTGCCAGCAGACCCGGAGGTCACTACGAGCAGTACTTC
cdr3_aa: CASRPGGHYEQYF

j_call: TRBJ2-7
clone_size: -
d_call: TRBD2
v_call: TRBV30
cdr3_nt: TGTGCCTGGAGCCCTGGGTGGCGGGAGGTATACGAGCAGTACTTC
cdr3_aa: CAWSPGWREVYEQYF

j_call: TRBJ1-2
clone_size: few
d_call: -
v_call: TRBV30
cdr3_nt: TGTGCCTGGAGTCTCAGTACGTTTGGCTACACCTTC
cdr3_aa: CAWSLSTFGYTF

j_call: TRBJ2-1
clone_size: -
d_call: TRBD2
v_call: TRBV5-1
cdr3_nt: TGCGCCAGCAGGGAGGGACTAGTGAGTGAGCAGTTCTTC
cdr3_aa: CASREGLVSEQFF

j_call: TRBJ2-2
clone_size: -
d_call: -
v_call: TRBV14
cdr3_nt: TGTGCCAGCAGCCCGGGGACTAACACCGGGGAGCTGTTTTTT
cdr3_aa: CASSPGTNTGELFF

j_call: TRBJ2-3
clone_size: -
d_call: -
v_call: TRBV18
cdr3_nt: TGTGCCAGCTCACCAGTATCTGGCACAGATACGCAGTATTTT
cdr3_aa: CASSPVSGTDTQYF

j_call: TRBJ1-5
clone_size: -
d_call: -
v_call: TRBV24-1
cdr3_nt: TGTGCCACCAGTGATTTCAGGGGTCAGCCCCAGCATTTT
cdr3_aa: CATSDFRGQPQHF

j_call: TRBJ1-2
clone_size: -
d_call: -
v_call: TRBV25-1
cdr3_nt: TGTGCCAGCAGTGAATTGGTGGCAGGGAGTGGCTACACCTTC
cdr3_aa: CASSELVAGSGYTF

j_call: TRBJ2-5
clone_size: few
d_call: TRBD2
v_call: TRBV4-2
cdr3_nt: TGTGCCAGCAGCCAACTAGCGGGAGAGACCCAGTACTTC
cdr3_aa: CASSQLAGETQYF

j_call: TRBJ2-1
clone_size: -
d_call: TRBD2
v_call: TRBV5-1
cdr3_nt: TGCGCCAGCAGCTTAGATAGCGGGAGCTCCTACAATGAGCAGTTCTTC
cdr3_aa: CASSLDSGSSYNEQFF

j_call: TRBJ2-5
clone_size: -
d_call: -
v_call: TRBV12-3/TRBV12-4
cdr3_nt: TGTGCCAGCGGCACAGTGACGGAGACCCAGTACTTC
cdr3_aa: CASGTVTETQYF

j_call: TRBJ2-7
clone_size: -
d_call: -
v_call: TRBV3-1
cdr3_nt: TGTGCCAGCAGCCAGGGTCCGGTTTATTCCTACGAGCAGTACTTC
cdr3_aa: CASSQGPVYSYEQYF

j_call: TRBJ2-1
clone_size: many
d_call: TRBD2
v_call: TRBV6-4
cdr3_nt: TGTGCCAGCAGCGCGGGAGGAGGGTACAATGAGCAGTTCTTC
cdr3_aa: CASSAGGGYNEQFF

j_call: TRBJ1-4
clone_size: -
d_call: -
v_call: TRBV18
cdr3_nt: TGTGCCAGCTCACCGGTCAATCGCGAAAAACTGTTTTTT
cdr3_aa: CASSPVNREKLFF

j_call: TRBJ2-4
clone_size: once
d_call: -
v_call: TRBV27
cdr3_nt: TGTGCCAACAGTGATGGGGCTCTGGCCAAAAACATTCAGTACTTC
cdr3_aa: CANSDGALAKNIQYF

j_call: TRBJ2-7
clone_size: few
d_call: -
v_call: TRBV3-1
cdr3_nt: TGTGCCAGCAGACTGAGGGGATCCTACGAGCAGTACTTC
cdr3_aa: CASRLRGSYEQYF

j_call: TRBJ1-2
clone_size: -
d_call: -
v_call: TRBV5-6
cdr3_nt: TGTGCCAGCAGCTTTCGGCAGGGGACTAACTATGGCTACACCTTC
cdr3_aa: CASSFRQGTNYGYTF

j_call: TRBJ2-7
clone_size: many
d_call: -
v_call: TRBV2
cdr3_nt: TGTGCCAGCACCCAAGGGTGGGGAAACGAGCAGTACTTC
cdr3_aa: CASTQGWGNEQYF

j_call: TRBJ1-6
clone_size: -
d_call: -
v_call: TRBV2
cdr3_nt: TGTGCCAGCAGTGAACGGGACTCTAATTCACCCCTCCACTTT
cdr3_aa: CASSERDSNSPLHF

j_call: TRBJ1-5
clone_size: few
d_call: TRBD1
v_call: TRBV6-1
cdr3_nt: TGTGCCAGCAGTGAACGTGGCCGACAGGGTGGGCGCAATCAGCCCCAGCATTTT
cdr3_aa: CASSERGRQGGRNQPQHF